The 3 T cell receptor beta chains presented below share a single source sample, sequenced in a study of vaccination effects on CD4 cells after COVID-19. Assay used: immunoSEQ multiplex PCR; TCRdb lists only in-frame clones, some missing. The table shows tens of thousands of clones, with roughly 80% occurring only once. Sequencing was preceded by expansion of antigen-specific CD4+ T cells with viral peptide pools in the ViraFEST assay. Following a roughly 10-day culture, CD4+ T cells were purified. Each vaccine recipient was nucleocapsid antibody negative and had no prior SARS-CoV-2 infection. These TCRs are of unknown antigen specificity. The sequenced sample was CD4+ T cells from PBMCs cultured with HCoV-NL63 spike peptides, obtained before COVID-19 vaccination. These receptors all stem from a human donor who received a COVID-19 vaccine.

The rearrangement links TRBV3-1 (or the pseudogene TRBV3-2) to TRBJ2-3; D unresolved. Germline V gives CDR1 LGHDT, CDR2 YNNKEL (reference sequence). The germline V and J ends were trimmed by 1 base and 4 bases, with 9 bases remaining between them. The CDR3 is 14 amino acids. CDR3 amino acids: CASSQAQVPDTQYF. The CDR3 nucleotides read TGTGCCAGCAGCCAAGCTCAGGTTCCAGATACGCAGTATTTT.

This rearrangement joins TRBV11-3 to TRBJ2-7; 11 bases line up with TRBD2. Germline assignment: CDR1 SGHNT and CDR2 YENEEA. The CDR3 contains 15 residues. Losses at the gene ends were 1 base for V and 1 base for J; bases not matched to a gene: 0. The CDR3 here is CASSLGLAGSYEQYF. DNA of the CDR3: TGTGCCAGCAGCTTAGGACTAGCGGGGTCCTACGAGCAGTACTTC.

CDR3 sequence (DNA): TGTGCCAGCAGTTACGGGGGGGGATCGTCGGACACTGAAGCTTTCTTT. This encodes CASSYGGGSSDTEAFF. This chain connects TRBV6-5 to TRBJ1-1, with D maybe TRBD1 (5 bases). Germline V gives CDR1 MNHEY, CDR2 SVGAGI. The CDR3 has 16 residues. V was cut by 2 bases and J by 3 bases, with 16 bases left in between.